Listed here are 15 T cell receptor beta chains from one sample, sequenced in a study of response to subunit inactivated influenza vaccine. Using its own MiXCR run on the RT-PCR reads, TCRdb lists one record per CDR3 protein. The profile shows around 500,000 distinct CDR3 sequences, approximately 10% of them singletons. Here the sequenced sample was PBMCs from blood, taken 35 to 45 days after vaccination. All receptors derive from a man in his forties or fifties who received an inactivated influenza vaccine.

This chain uses TRBV29-1 with TRBJ2-1, with TRBD2 matching 7 bases. The CDR3 is made up of 14 amino acids. V was clipped by 6 bases and J by 3 bases; unmatched bases: 8. Germline CDR1 is SQVTM and CDR2 is ANQGSEA. The CDR3 DNA follows: TGCAGCGTGGCTCTAGCGGAGGTCTACAATGAGCAGTTCTTC. Translation: CSVALAEVYNEQFF.

This clonotype was counted between two and nine times. The rearrangement joins TRBV2 to TRBJ1-1, with 7 bases that match TRBD1. Germline CDR1 is SNHLY and CDR2 is FYNNEI. J lost 3 bases, V lost 6 bases, and 10 bases had no gene match. The CDR3 sequence is 15 residues long. The CDR3 here is CASRDRAGDYTEAFF. CDR3 DNA: TGTGCCAGCAGAGACAGGGCTGGCGACTACACTGAAGCTTTCTTT.

This clonotype was seen a few times. This rearrangement joins TRBV24-1 to TRBJ2-3, with 8 positions matching TRBD2. CDR3 size: 17 residues. Germline-derived CDR1 and CDR2 are KGHDR and SFDVKD. V lost 4 bases to trimming and J lost 2 bases; unmatched junction nucleotides: 10. The chain's CDR3 is CATSDVRRGVTTDTQYF. Written as DNA, the CDR3 is TGTGCCACCAGTGACGTTCGGCGGGGGGTAACCACAGATACGCAGTATTTT.

In this sample, this clonotype turned up a few times. The J gene is TRBJ2-7, the V gene TRBV28; D gene ambiguous. Germline lookup yields CDR1 MDHEN and CDR2 SYDVKM. With 5 bases removed from V and 1 base from J, the gap between germline ends came to 12 bases. The CDR3 has 14 amino acids. The CDR3 here is CASSRQTKSYEQYF. The DNA of the CDR3 is TGTGCCAGCAGTCGGCAAACAAAATCCTACGAGCAGTACTTC.

The chain employs TRBV11-2 and TRBJ1-2; perhaps TRBD1 as D (5 bases). This CDR3 spans 13 amino acids. Germline V gene lookup returns CDR1 SGHAT and CDR2 FQNNGV. Trimming removed 1 base at V and 7 bases at J, with 10 bases between. CDR3 nucleotide sequence: TGTGCCAGCAGCTTAGGGTCTACAGGTGGCTACACCTTC. Its translation is CASSLGSTGGYTF.

The rearrangement joins TRBV6-1 to TRBJ1-1; 8 bases are shared with TRBD1. Germline CDR1 MNHNS, CDR2 SASEGT. With V trimmed by 6 bases and J by 1 base, 10 bases remained unmatched. The CDR3 sequence is 16 residues long. The CDR3 DNA follows: TGTGCCAGCAGAACCCAGGGGGCTAGGAAGAACACTGAAGCTTTCTTT. Residues: CASRTQGARKNTEAFF.

CDR3 sequence: CSAAKGNEQFF. The CDR3, as DNA: TGCAGCGCCGCCAAGGGGAATGAGCAGTTCTTC. The J gene is TRBJ2-1, the V gene TRBV29-1; possibly TRBD1 for D (5 bases). The CDR3 consists of 11 residues. Deletions cut 7 bases from V and 7 bases from J, with 11 bases between. Germline loops: CDR1 SQVTM, CDR2 ANQGSEA.

This rearrangement joins TRBV20-1 to TRBJ2-4; D is possibly TRBD1 (6 bases). Germline assignment: CDR1 DFQATT and CDR2 SNEGSKA (reference sequence). The V end was cut by 0 bases, the J end by 8 bases, with 11 bases between. There are 13 residues in the CDR3. The CDR3 DNA reads TGCAGTGCTAGAGATACAGGGATGTACATTCAGTACTTC. Protein sequence: CSARDTGMYIQYF.

The chain uses TRBV29-1 and TRBJ2-5; no definite D call. V lost 4 bases and J lost 1, with 10 bases in between. This CDR3 is 13 amino acids long. CDR1 and CDR2 (germline): SQVTM, ANQGSEA. CDR3 DNA: TGCAGCGTTGGGTACAGAACCCAAGAGACCCAGTACTTC. Translating it yields CSVGYRTQETQYF.

The chain couples TRBV11-1 to TRBJ2-5; no clear D. V shed 11 bases and J shed 0 bases, with 28 bases lying between them. Per the germline V gene, CDR1 is SGHAT and CDR2 is FQDESV (reference sequence). The CDR3 consists of 18 residues. The CDR3 DNA is TGTGCCTCTGTTTTCAAGCTTCGGGCAGATTCTTACCAAGAGACCCAGTACTTC. This codes for CASVFKLRADSYQETQYF.

The rearrangement joins TRBV29-1 to TRBJ2-5; unclear D gene. Looked up from germline, CDR1 is SQVTM and CDR2 is ANQGSEA. The CDR3 length is 10 residues. V was cut by 4 bases and J by 5 bases, with 5 bases left in between. In nucleotides, the CDR3 is TGCAGCGTTGTTAGGGAGACCCAGTACTTC. Its protein product is CSVVRETQYF.

This clonotype occurred many times. This sequence joins TRBV12-3 or TRBV12-4 and TRBJ2-3; the match to TRBD1 covers 8 bases. The V and J ends lost 5 bases and 2 bases, in that order; junction bases with no gene match: 6. CDR3 length equals 15 residues. The CDR3 DNA reads as TGTGCCAGCAGTGACTACAGGGGGGTCACAGATACGCAGTATTTT. The encoded protein is CASSDYRGVTDTQYF.

This clonotype was recorded a few times. The chain has TRBV20-1 and TRBJ2-5; TRBD2 might be the D (6 bases). Per the germline V gene, CDR1 is DFQATT and CDR2 is SNEGSKA (reference sequence). V lost 3 bases to trimming and J lost 7 bases, with 9 bases between them. The CDR3 is 11 amino acids. The CDR3 DNA is TGCAGTGCTAGCGGGGGAACGACCCAGTACTTC. This encodes CSASGGTTQYF.

This clonotype was counted at least ten times. The V and J genes are TRBV12-3 or TRBV12-4 and TRBJ2-6, with 10 bases identical to TRBD1. CDR3 length equals 18 residues. Trimming took 5 bases from V and 0 from J; bases not matched to a gene: 7. The CDR3: CASSPGTGVYSGANVLTF. The CDR3 nucleotides read TGTGCCAGCAGTCCCGGGACAGGGGTCTACTCTGGGGCCAACGTCCTGACTTTC.

This clonotype was recorded a few times. This chain links TRBV4-1 with TRBJ2-7; a possible D gene is TRBD2 (6 bases). Trimming stripped 0 bases from V and 2 bases from J, with 11 bases between. There are 15 residues in the CDR3. Germline lookup yields CDR1 MGHRA and CDR2 YSYEKL. The CDR3 here is CASSQDPGEAYEQYF. The CDR3, as DNA: TGCGCCAGCAGCCAAGACCCGGGAGAAGCCTACGAGCAGTACTTC.